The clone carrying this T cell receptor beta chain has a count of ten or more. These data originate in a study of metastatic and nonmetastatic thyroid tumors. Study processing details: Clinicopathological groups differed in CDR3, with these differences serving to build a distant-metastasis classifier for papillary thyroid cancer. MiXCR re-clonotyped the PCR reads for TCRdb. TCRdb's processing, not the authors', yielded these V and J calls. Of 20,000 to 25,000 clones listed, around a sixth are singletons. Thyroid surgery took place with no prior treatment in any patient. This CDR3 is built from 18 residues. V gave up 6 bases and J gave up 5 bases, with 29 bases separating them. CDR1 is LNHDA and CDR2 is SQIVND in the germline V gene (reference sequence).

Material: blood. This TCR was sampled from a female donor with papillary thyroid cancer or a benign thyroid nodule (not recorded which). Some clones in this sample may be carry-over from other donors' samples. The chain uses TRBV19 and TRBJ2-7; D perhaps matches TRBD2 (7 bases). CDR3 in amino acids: CASRGAQTSVHGRHEQYF. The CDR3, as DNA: TGTGCCAGTAGGGGGGCCCAGACCAGCGTGCACGGGAGGCACGAGCAGTACTTC.